This T cell receptor (beta chain) was retrieved from a study of shared clonotypes between healthy human individuals. Study information: CD8 memory received one plate per donor, CD8 naive two, CD4 memory three and CD4 naive three. Study findings and constraints: Rarefaction indicated that sorted-subset sequencing remained incomplete although depth was large.

Germline V gene lookup returns CDR1 SGHRS and CDR2 YFSETQ. V dropped 5 bases and J dropped 1 base, with 13 bases sitting between them. The CDR3 consists of 15 residues. The data were produced by immunoSEQ multiplex PCR, yet TCRdb's version contains in-frame clones alone and is incomplete. The table lists 500,000 to 700,000 clones, roughly 96% of them singletons. As to this clone: What it binds is not known.

Naive CD8 cells lacked CD45RO and underwent positive selection for CCR7, leaving out terminally differentiated effector memory CD45RA+ cells. The donor population consisted of healthy HIV-negative adults with no recent acute infections or vaccinations. This receptor was obtained from a woman in her 30s in good health. Sequenced: naive CD8+ T cells sorted from blood. The chain joins TRBV5-1 to TRBJ2-1; D is possibly TRBD2 (6 bases). CDR3 region: CASRPRERSYNEQFF. The CDR3 DNA follows: TGCGCCAGCAGACCCCGGGAGAGGTCCTACAATGAGCAGTTCTTC.